This T cell receptor beta chain was captured in a study of T-cell reconstitution after alpha-beta-depleted transplantation in children. The table lists this clonotype with many counts. Its target is not known. TCRbeta library preparation incorporated unique molecular identifiers. TCRdb analysed the PCR reads with MiXCR anew, one entry per CDR3 protein. The sample holds roughly 350,000 distinct CDR3 sequences; around 15% are singletons and the top ten take roughly 40%. CDR1 is SQVTM, CDR2 ANQGSEA, per germline. Trimming removed 5 bases at V and 0 bases at J, with 14 bases between. The CDR3 contains 15 residues. Findings and limits, study-wide: Expanded graft clones numbering several hundred reportedly gave rise to alpha-beta T cells about two months after transplant. Surviving recipient T cells and thymic progenitors underlay high day-60 TCRbeta diversity in some patients. A year post-transplant, T-cell counts and diversity derived mostly from newly produced T cells.

V usage is TRBV29-1 and J usage is TRBJ2-1, with D uncertain. The sequence was obtained from a male patient aged 2-9 years who had a stem cell transplant for acute lymphoblastic leukemia, so the T cells may come from the graft donor. The sequenced sample was PBMCs, mostly from graft donor cells, obtained 360 days after TCRalphabeta/CD19-depleted stem cell transplant. The CDR3 sequence is CSVPEGLSSYNEQFF. The CDR3 DNA sequence: TGCAGCGTTCCCGAAGGATTGAGCTCCTACAATGAGCAGTTCTTC.